This TCR beta chain was captured by sequencing in a study of CD8 T cells in ankylosing spondylitis. A single record per CDR3 protein comes from TCRdb applying MiXCR to the 5' RACE reads. The table has about 160,000 distinct CDR3 sequences, under 45% seen once. The CDR3 sequence is 17 residues long. Per germline, CDR1 SGHRS and CDR2 YFSETQ. Trimming shortened V by 2 bases and J by 5 bases, and 19 bases separated the two germline ends. The sequencing sample was made of synovial fluid, either unsorted or a sorted T cell fraction (not recorded which). The chain combines TRBV5-1 with TRBJ2-2; D unclear. This receptor was identified in a male donor with ankylosing spondylitis. CDR3 region: CASSFWTRVGNTGELFF. The CDR3 coding sequence is TGCGCCAGCAGCTTTTGGACCCGAGTGGGAAATACCGGGGAGCTGTTTTTT.